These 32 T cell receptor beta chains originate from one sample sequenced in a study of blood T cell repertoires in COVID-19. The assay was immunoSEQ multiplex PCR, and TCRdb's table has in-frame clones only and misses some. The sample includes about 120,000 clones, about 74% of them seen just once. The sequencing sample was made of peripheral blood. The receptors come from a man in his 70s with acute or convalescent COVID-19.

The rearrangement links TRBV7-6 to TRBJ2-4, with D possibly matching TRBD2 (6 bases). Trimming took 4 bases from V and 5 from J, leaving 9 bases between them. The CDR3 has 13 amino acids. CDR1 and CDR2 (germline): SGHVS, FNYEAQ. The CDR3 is CASSSRRENIQYF. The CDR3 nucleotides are TGTGCCAGCAGCTCCAGGAGGGAAAACATTCAGTACTTC.

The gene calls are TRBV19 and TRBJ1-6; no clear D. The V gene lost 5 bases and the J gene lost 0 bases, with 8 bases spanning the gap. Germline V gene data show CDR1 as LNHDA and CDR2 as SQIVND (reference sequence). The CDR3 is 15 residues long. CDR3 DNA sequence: TGTGCCAGTAGTCCGGGAAGCTCCTATAATTCACCCCTCCACTTT. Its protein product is CASSPGSSYNSPLHF. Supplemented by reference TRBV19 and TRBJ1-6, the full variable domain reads DGGITQSPKYLFRKEGQNVTLSCEQNLNHDAMYWYRQDPGQGLRLIYYSQIVNDFQKGDIAEGYSVSREKKESFPLTVTSAQKNPTAFYLCASSPGSSYNSPLHFGNGTRLTVT.

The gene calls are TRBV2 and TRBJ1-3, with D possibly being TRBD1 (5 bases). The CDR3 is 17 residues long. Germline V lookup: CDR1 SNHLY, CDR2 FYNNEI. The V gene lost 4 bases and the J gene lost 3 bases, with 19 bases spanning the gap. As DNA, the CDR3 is TGTGCCAGCAGTGCGTCAGAGGCCCGGGACTTTGGAAACACCATATATTTT. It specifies CASSASEARDFGNTIYF. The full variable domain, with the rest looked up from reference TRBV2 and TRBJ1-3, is EPEVTQTPSHQVTQMGQEVILRCVPISNHLYFYWYRQILGQKVEFLVSFYNNEISEKSEIFDDQFSVERPDGSNFTLKIRSTKLEDSAMYFCASSASEARDFGNTIYFGEGSWLTVV.

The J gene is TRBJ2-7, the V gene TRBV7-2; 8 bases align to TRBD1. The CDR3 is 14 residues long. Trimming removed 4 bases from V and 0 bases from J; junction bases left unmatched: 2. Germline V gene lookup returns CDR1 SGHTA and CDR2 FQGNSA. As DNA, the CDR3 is TGTGCCAGCAGCTCGACAGGGGACTCCTACGAGCAGTACTTC. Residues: CASSSTGDSYEQYF.

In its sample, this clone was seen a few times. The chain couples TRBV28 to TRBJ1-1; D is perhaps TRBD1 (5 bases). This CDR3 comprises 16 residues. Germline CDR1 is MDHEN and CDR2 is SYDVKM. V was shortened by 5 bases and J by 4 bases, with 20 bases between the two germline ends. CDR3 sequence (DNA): TGTGCCAGCAGTGGGCCGTCGCGGCAGGGTACCACTGAAGCTTTCTTT. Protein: CASSGPSRQGTTEAFF.

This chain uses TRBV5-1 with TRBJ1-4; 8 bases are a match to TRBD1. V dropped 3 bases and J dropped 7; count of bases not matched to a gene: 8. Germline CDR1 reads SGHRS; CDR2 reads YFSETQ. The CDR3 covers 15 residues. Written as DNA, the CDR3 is TGCGCCAGCAGCTCCGCTGGACAGGGCAGTGAAAAACTGTTTTTT. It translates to CASSSAGQGSEKLFF.

The CDR3 nucleotides are TGTGCCAGCAGTCCGACAGACCTTTACGAGCAGTACTTC. Encoded protein: CASSPTDLYEQYF. The chain uses TRBV28 and TRBJ2-7; TRBD1 might be the D (5 bases). CDR3 length: 13 amino acids. CDR1 MDHEN and CDR2 SYDVKM come from the germline V gene. V lost 5 bases and J 4 bases, leaving 12 bases between the germline ends.

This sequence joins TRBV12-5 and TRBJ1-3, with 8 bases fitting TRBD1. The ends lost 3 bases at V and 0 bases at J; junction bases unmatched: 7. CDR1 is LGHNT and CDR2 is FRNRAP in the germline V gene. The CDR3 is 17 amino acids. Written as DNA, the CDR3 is TGTGCTAGTGGTTTTCTGGAAGGACAGGGCTCTGGAAACACCATATATTTT. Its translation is CASGFLEGQGSGNTIYF. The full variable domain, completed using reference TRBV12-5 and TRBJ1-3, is DARVTQTPRHKVTEMGQEVTMRCQPILGHNTVFWYRQTMMQGLELLAYFRNRAPLDDSGMPKDRFSAEMPDATLATLKIQPSEPRDSAVYFCASGFLEGQGSGNTIYFGEGSWLTVV.

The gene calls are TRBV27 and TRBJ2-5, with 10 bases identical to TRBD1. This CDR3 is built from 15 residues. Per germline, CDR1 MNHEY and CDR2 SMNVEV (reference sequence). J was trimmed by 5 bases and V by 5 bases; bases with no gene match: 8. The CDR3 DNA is TGTGCCAGCAGTCCGACAGGGGGCGGAGTGGAGACCCAGTACTTC. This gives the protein CASSPTGGGVETQYF.

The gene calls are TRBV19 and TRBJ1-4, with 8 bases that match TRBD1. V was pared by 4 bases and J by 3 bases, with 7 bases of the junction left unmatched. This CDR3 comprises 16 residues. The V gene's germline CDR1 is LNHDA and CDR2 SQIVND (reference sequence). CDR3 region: CASSRLTGAANEKLFF. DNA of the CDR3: TGTGCCAGTAGTAGACTGACAGGGGCCGCTAATGAAAAACTGTTTTTT.

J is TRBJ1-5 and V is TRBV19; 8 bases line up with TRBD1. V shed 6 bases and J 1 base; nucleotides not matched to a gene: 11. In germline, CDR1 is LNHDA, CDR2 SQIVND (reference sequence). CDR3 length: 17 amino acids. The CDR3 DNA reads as TGTGCCAGTAGCGGAGGGGACAGGCGACTAAGCAATCAGCCCCAGCATTTT. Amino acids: CASSGGDRRLSNQPQHF.

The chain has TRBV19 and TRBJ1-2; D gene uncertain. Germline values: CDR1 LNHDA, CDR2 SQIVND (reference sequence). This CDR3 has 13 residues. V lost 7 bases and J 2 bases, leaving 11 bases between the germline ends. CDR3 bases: TGTGCCAGTACCAACCGCGGGAACTATGGCTACACCTTC. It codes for CASTNRGNYGYTF. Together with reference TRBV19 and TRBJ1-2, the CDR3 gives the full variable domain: DGGITQSPKYLFRKEGQNVTLSCEQNLNHDAMYWYRQDPGQGLRLIYYSQIVNDFQKGDIAEGYSVSREKKESFPLTVTSAQKNPTAFYLCASTNRGNYGYTFGSGTRLTVV.

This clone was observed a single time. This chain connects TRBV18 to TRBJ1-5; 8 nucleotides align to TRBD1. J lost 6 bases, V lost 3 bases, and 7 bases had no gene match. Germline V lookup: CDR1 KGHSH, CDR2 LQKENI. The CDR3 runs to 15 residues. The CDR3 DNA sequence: TGTGCCAGCTCACCGGGCGGACAGGGTGGTCAGCCCCAGCATTTT. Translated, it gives CASSPGGQGGQPQHF.

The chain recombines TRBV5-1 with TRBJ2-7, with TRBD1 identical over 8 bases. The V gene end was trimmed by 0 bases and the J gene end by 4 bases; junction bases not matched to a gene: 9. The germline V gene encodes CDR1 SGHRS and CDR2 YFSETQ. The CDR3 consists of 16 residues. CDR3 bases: TGCGCCAGCAGCTTGGATCCGGACAGGGCGCCGTACGAGCAGTACTTC. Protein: CASSLDPDRAPYEQYF.

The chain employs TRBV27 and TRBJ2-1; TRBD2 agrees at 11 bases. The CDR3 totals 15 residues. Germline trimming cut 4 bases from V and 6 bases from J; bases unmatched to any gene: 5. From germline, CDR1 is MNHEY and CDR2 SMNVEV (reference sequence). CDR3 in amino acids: CASSSLAGGSNEQFF. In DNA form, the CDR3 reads TGTGCCAGCAGTTCCTTAGCGGGAGGGAGCAATGAGCAGTTCTTC.

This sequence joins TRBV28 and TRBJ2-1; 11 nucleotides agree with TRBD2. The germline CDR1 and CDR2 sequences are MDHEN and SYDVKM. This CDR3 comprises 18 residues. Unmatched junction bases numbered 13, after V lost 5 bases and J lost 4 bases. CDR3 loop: CASSQWGLAGGQYNEQFF. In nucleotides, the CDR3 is TGTGCCAGCAGTCAATGGGGGCTAGCGGGGGGACAGTACAATGAGCAGTTCTTC.

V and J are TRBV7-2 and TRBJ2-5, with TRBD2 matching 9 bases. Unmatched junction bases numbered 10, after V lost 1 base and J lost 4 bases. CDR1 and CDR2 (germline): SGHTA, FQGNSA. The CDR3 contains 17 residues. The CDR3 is CASSLGGGASVRETQYF. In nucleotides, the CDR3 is TGTGCCAGCAGCTTAGGCGGGGGGGCGTCGGTAAGAGAGACCCAGTACTTC.

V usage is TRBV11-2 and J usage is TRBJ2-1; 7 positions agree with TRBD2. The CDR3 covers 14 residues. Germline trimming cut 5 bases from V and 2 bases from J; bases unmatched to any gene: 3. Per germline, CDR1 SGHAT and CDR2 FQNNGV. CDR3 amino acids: CASSPSGPYNEQFF. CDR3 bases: TGTGCCAGCAGCCCTAGCGGCCCCTACAATGAGCAGTTCTTC.

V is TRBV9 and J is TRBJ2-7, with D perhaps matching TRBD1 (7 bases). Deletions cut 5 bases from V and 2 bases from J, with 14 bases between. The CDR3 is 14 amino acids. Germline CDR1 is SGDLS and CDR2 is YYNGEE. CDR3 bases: TGTGCCAGCAGGGGGGGACAGACCACCTACGAGCAGTACTTC. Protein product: CASRGGQTTYEQYF.

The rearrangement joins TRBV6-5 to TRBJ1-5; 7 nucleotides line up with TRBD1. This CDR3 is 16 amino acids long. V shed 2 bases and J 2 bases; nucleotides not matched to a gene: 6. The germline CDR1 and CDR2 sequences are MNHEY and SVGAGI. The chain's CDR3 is CASSYEGASGNQPQHF. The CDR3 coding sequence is TGTGCCAGCAGTTACGAGGGGGCTTCGGGCAATCAGCCCCAGCATTTT.

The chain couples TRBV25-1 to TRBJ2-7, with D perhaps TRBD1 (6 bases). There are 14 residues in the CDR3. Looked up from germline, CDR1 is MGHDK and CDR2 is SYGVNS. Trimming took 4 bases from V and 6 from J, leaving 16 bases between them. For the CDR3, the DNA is TGTGCCAGCAGTGTCACAGGGTCGTGGTCCGAGCAGTACTTC. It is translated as CASSVTGSWSEQYF.

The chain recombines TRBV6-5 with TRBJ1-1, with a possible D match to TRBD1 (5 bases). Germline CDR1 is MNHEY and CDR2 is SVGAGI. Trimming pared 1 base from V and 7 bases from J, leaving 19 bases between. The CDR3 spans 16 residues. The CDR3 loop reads CASSYYPGIMGGEAFF. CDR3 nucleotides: TGTGCCAGCAGTTACTACCCGGGAATAATGGGGGGTGAAGCTTTCTTT.

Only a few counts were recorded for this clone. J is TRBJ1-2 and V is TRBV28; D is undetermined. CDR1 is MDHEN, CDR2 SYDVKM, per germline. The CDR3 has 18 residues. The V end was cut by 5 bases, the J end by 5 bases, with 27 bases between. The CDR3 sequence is CASSPGGLQRALTYGYTF. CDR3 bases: TGTGCCAGCAGTCCGGGTGGGTTACAGAGGGCACTTACTTATGGCTACACCTTC.

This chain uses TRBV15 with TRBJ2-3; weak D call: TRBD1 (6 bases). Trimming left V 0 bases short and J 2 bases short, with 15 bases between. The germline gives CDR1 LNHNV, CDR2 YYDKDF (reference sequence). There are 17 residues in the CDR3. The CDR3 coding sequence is TGTGCCACCAGCAGAGATTGGGGGCGGCAAGTCACAGATACGCAGTATTTT. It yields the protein CATSRDWGRQVTDTQYF.

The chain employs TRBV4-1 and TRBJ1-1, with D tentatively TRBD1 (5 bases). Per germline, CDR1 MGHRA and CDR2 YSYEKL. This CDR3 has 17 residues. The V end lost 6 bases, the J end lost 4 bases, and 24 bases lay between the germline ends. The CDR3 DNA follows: TGCGCCAGCAGTCAATCTTTGTGGGGCAGGGTGGCCACTGAAGCTTTCTTT. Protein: CASSQSLWGRVATEAFF.

CDR3 sequence reads: CASTRTGTYNSPLHF. The CDR3 bases are TGTGCCAGCACCAGGACAGGAACCTATAATTCACCCCTCCACTTT. The V gene is TRBV21-1, the J gene TRBJ1-6; the listed D gene, TRBD1, was not tested against the DNA. TRBV21-1 is an annotated pseudogene. The CDR3 sequence is 15 residues long.

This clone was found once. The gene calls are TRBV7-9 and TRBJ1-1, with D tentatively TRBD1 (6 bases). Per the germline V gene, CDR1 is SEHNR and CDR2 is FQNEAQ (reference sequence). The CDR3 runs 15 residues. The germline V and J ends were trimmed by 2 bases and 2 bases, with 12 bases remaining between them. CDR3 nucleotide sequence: TGTGCCAGCAGCTTAAACCTACAGGGAAACACTGAAGCTTTCTTT. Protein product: CASSLNLQGNTEAFF.

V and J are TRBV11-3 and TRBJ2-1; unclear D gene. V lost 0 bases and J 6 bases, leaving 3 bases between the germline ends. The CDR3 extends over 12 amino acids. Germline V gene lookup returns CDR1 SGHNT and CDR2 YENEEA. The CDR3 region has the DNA TGTGCCAGCAGCTTAGATAGCAATGAGCAGTTCTTC. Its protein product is CASSLDSNEQFF.

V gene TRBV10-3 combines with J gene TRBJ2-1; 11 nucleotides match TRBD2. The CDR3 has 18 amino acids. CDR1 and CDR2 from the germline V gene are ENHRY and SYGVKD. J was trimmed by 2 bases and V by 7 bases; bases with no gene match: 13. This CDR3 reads CAITTEGSGLAAYNEQFF. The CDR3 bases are TGTGCCATCACGACGGAGGGGTCGGGACTAGCGGCCTACAATGAGCAGTTCTTC.

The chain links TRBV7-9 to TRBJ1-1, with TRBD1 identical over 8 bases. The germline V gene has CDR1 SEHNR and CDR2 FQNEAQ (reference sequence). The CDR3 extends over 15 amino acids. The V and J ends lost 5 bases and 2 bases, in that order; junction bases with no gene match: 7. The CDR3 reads CASSRWTGPNTEAFF. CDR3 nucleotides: TGTGCCAGCAGCCGGTGGACAGGGCCTAACACTGAAGCTTTCTTT.

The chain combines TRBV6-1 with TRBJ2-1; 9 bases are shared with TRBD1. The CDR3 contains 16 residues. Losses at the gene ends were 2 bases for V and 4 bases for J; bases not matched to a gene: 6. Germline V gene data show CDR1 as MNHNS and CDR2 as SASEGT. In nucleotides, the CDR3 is TGTGCCAGCAGTGAAATGCCGGGACAGGGATACAATGAGCAGTTCTTC. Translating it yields CASSEMPGQGYNEQFF.

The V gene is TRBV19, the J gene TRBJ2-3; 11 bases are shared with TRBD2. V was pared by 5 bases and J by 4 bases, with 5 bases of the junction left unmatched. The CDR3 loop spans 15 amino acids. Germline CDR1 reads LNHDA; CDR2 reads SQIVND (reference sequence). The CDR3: CASSVQTSGADTQYF. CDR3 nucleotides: TGTGCCAGTAGTGTCCAGACTAGCGGGGCAGATACGCAGTATTTT. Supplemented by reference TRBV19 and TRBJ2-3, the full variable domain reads DGGITQSPKYLFRKEGQNVTLSCEQNLNHDAMYWYRQDPGQGLRLIYYSQIVNDFQKGDIAEGYSVSREKKESFPLTVTSAQKNPTAFYLCASSVQTSGADTQYFGPGTRLTVL.